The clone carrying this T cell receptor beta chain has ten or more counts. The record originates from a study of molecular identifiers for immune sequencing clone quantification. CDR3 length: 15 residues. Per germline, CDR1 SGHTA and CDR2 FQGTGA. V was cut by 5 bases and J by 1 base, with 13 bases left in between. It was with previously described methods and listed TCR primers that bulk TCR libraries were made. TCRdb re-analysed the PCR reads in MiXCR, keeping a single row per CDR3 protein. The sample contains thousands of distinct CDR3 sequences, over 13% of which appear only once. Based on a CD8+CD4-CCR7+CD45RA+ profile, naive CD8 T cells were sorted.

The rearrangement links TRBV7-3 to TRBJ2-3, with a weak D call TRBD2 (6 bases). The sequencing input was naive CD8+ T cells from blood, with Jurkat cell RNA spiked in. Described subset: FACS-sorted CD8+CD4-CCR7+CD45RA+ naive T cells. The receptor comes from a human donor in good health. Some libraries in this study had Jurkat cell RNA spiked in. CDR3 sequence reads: CASSPGWEGTDTQYF. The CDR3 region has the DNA TGTGCCAGCAGCCCCGGATGGGAGGGCACAGATACGCAGTATTTT.